This T cell receptor (beta chain) was found in a study of neurological immune-mediated disorders. 5'RACE with 10-nucleotide random UMIs produced the cDNA. One entry per CDR3 protein, called by TCRdb with MiXCR from the 5' RACE reads. The sample contains over 45,000 distinct CDR3 sequences, about 3.7% of which appear only once. This clonotype occurred many times. The specimen sequenced was PBMCs. This sequence was found in a man aged 35-49 years with multiple sclerosis.

This CDR3 reads CASSLDWLAGGPNTGELFF. In nucleotides, the CDR3 is TGTGCCAGCAGCTTAGATTGGCTAGCGGGGGGGCCGAACACCGGGGAGCTGTTTTTT. This chain connects TRBV7-6 to TRBJ2-2; TRBD2 matches 12 bases. The junction had 6 bases not matched to a gene; V was cut back by 1 base and J by 0 bases. The length of the CDR3 is 19 residues. The germline V gene has CDR1 SGHVS and CDR2 FNYEAQ.